Described below is a single T cell receptor (beta chain) sequence and its context. The target antigen is unknown. The length of the CDR3 is 13 residues. CDR1 is LNHDA and CDR2 is SQIVND in the germline V gene (reference sequence). The V end was cut by 7 bases, the J end by 5 bases, with 9 bases between. The data stem from a study of cytomegalovirus exposure and HLA in healthy donors. Points from the study as a whole: Analyses of presence and absence presupposed an approximately uniform sequencing depth across donors. HLA-A and HLA-B allele assignments for most subjects were reportedly predicted accurately using TCR beta sequences.

The PCR used 60 Vbeta and 13 Jbeta primers. Assay used: immunoSEQ multiplex PCR; TCRdb lists only in-frame clones, some missing. This sample has about 73,000 clones, with about 75% found just once. The gene calls are TRBV19 and TRBJ1-6; D is unresolved. Input material: PBMCs. The TCR comes from a man between 65 and 85 years old in good health and CMV-seronegative. CDR3 amino acids: CASMGQHNSPLHF. DNA for the CDR3: TGTGCCAGTATGGGCCAGCATAATTCACCCCTCCACTTT.